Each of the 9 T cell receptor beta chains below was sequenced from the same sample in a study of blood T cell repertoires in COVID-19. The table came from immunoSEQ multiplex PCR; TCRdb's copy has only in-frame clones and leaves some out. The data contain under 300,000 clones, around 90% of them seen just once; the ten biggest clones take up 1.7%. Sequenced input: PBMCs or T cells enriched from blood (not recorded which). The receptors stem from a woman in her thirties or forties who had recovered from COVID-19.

Written as DNA, the CDR3 is TGTGCCAGCAGCCAAGGGGGGGGAGGTGGCTACACCTTC. This encodes CASSQGGGGGYTF. The V call is TRBV27, the J call TRBJ1-2; D possibly corresponds to TRBD1 (6 bases). Trimming stripped 6 bases from V and 7 bases from J, with 15 bases between. The CDR3 consists of 13 residues. CDR1 and CDR2 from the germline V gene are MNHEY and SMNVEV (reference sequence).

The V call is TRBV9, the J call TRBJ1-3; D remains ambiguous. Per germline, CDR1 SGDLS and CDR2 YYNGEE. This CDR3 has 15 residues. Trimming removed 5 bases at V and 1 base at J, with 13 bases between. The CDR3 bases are TGTGCCAGCAGACAGATTGGATCTTCTGGAAACACCATATATTTT. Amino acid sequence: CASRQIGSSGNTIYF.

The CDR3 sequence: CASSLFPGQGAHEQYF. Here the CDR3 DNA reads TGTGCCAGCAGCCTTTTTCCGGGACAGGGGGCCCACGAGCAGTACTTC. The chain joins TRBV14 to TRBJ2-7; TRBD1 aligns across 12 bases. The CDR3 loop spans 16 amino acids. V lost 4 bases, J lost 5 bases, and 9 bases stayed unmatched. Germline CDR1 is SGHDN and CDR2 is FVKESK.

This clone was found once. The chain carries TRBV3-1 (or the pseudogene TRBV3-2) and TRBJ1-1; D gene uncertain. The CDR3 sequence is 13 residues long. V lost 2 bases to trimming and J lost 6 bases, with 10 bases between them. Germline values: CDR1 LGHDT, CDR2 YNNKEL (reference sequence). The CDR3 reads CASSQIPQSEAFF. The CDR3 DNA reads TGTGCCAGCAGCCAAATACCCCAGTCTGAAGCTTTCTTT.

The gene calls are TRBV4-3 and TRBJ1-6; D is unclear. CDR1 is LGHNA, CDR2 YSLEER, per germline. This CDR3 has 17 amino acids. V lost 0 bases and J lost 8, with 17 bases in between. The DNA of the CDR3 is TGCGCCAGCAGCCAAGATCGTACGCCGTCTAGTGATTCACCCCTCCACTTT. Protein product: CASSQDRTPSSDSPLHF.

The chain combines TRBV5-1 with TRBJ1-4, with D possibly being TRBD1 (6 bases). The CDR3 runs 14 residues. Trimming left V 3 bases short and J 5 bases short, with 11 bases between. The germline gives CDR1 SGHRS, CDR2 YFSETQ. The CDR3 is CASSSQGHNEKLFF. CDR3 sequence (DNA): TGCGCCAGCAGCTCACAGGGCCACAATGAAAAACTGTTTTTT.

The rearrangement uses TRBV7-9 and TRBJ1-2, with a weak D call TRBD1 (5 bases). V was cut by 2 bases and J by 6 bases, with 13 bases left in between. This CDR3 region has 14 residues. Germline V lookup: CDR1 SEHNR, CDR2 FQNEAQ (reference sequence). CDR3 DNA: TGTGCCAGCAGCTTATGGGGCATGAGCGATGGCTACACCTTC. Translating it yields CASSLWGMSDGYTF.

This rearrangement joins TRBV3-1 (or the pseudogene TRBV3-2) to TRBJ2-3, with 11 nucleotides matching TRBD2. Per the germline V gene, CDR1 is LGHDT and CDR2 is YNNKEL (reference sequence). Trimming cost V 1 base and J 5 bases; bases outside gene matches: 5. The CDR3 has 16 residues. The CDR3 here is CASSQVATSGRDTQYF. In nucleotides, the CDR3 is TGTGCCAGCAGCCAAGTCGCTACTAGCGGGAGAGATACGCAGTATTTT.

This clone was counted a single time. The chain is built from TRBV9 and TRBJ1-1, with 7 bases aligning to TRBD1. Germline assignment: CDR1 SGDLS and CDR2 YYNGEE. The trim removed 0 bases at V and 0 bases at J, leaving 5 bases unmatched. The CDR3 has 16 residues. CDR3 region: CASSVGMGQLNTEAFF. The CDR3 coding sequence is TGTGCCAGCAGCGTAGGCATGGGACAGCTGAACACTGAAGCTTTCTTT.